The source of this T cell receptor (beta chain) is a study of T cell changes during pregnancy in multiple sclerosis. Some clones are missing from TCRdb's copy, which holds only in-frame ones; the method was immunoSEQ multiplex PCR. The sample shows under 55,000 clones, approximately 94% of them seen only once. With V trimmed by 4 bases and J by 5 bases, 7 bases remained unmatched. Germline CDR1 and CDR2: GTSNPN and SVGIG (reference sequence). This CDR3 comprises 15 residues. V gene TRBV30 combines with J gene TRBJ2-1; TRBD2 matches at 11 bases. The material was CD4+ T cells from peripheral blood mononuclear cells, obtained in the third trimester of pregnancy. The TCR sequence derives from a female donor with multiple sclerosis, enrolled in a pregnancy study. The DNA for the CDR3 is TGTGCCTGGATCCCGGGACTAGCGGTAAACAATGAGCAGTTCTTC. Encoded protein: CAWIPGLAVNNEQFF.